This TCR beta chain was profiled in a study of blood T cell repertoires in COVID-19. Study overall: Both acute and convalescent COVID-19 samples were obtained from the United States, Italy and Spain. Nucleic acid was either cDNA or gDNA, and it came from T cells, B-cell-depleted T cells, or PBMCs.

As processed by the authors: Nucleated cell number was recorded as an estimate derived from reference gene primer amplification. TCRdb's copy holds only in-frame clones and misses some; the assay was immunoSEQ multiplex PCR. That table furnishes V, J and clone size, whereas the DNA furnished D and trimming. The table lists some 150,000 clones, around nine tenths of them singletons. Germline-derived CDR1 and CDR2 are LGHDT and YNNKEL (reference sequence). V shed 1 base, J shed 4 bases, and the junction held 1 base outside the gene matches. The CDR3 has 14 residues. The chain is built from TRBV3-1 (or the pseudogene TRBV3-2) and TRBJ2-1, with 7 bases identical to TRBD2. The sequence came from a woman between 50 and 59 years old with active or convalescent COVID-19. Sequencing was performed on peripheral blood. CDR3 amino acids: CASSQGSGYNEQFF. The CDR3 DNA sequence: TGTGCCAGCAGCCAAGGTAGCGGGTACAATGAGCAGTTCTTC.